This TCR beta chain was found in a study of blood T cell repertoires in COVID-19. Study at large: COVID-19 samples collected from the United States, Italy and Spain covered acute and convalescent phases. From T cells, B-cell-depleted T cells, or PBMCs came the material, which was cDNA or gDNA.

Per the original data handling: Amplification from reference gene primers served as the basis for estimated nucleated cell counts. Generated by immunoSEQ multiplex PCR, the TCRdb table keeps only in-frame clones and is missing some. Clonal size and the V and J genes are those of that table, whereas D and trimming came from the DNA. The sample includes around 200,000 clones, 60% to 85% seen only once; the top ten take around 5.8%. This CDR3 is 14 amino acids long. Trimming removed 1 base from V and 4 bases from J, with 11 bases in between. Germline loops: CDR1 SGHRS, CDR2 YFSETQ. This TCR was recovered from a woman aged 70-85 years with acute or convalescent COVID-19. The sample comprised peripheral blood. The rearrangement links TRBV5-1 to TRBJ1-2; D is possibly TRBD1 (6 bases). The CDR3 region is CASSLLGQTYGYTF. The CDR3 nucleotides are TGCGCCAGCAGCTTGTTGGGACAAACCTATGGCTACACCTTC.